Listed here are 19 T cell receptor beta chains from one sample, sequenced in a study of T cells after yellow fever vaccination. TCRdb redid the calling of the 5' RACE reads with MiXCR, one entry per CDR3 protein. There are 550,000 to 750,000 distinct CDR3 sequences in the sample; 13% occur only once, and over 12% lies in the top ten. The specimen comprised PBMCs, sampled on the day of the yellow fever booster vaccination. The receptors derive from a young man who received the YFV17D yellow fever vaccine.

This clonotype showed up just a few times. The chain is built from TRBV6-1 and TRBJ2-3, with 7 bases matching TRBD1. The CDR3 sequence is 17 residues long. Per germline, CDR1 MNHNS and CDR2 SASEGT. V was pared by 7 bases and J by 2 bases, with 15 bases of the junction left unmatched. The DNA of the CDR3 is TGTGCCAGCACCAGACTCAGGACAGGCTCCCACACAGATACGCAGTATTTT. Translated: CASTRLRTGSHTDTQYF.

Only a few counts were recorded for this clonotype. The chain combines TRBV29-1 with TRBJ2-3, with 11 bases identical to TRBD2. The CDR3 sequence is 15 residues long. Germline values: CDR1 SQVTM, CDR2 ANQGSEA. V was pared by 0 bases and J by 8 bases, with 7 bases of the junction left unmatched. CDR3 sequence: CSVEDLLAGVGTQYF. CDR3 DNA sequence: TGCAGCGTTGAAGATCTACTAGCGGGAGTCGGTACGCAGTATTTT.

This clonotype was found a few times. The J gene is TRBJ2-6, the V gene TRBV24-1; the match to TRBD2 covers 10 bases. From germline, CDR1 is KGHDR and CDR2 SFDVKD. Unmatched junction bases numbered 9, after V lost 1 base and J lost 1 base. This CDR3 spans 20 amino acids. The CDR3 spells CATSDFRGTSAESGANVLTF. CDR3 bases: TGTGCCACCAGTGATTTTCGAGGGACTAGCGCCGAATCTGGGGCCAACGTCCTGACTTTC.

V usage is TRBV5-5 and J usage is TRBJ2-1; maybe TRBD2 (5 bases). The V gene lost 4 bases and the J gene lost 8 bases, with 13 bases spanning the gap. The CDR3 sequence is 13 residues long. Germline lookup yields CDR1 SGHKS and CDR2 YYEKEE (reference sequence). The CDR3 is CASSPGIWDEQFF. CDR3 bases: TGTGCCAGCAGCCCCGGGATTTGGGATGAGCAGTTCTTC.

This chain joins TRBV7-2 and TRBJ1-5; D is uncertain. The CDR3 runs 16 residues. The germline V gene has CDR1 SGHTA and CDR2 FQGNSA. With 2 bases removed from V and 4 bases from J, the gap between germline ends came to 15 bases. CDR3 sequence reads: CASSLNGPRNNQPQHF. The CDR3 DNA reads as TGTGCCAGCAGCTTAAATGGACCGAGGAATAATCAGCCCCAGCATTTT. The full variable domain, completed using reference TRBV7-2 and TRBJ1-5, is GAGVSQSPSNKVTEKGKDVELRCDPISGHTALYWYRQSLGQGLEFLIYFQGNSAPDKSGLPSDRFSAERTGGSVSTLTIQRTQQEDSAVYLCASSLNGPRNNQPQHFGDGTRLSIL.

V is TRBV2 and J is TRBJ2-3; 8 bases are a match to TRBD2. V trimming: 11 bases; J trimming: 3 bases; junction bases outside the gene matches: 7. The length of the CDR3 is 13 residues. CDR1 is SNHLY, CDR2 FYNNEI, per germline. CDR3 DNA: TGTGCCTTTCAGCGGGAGACTACAGATACGCAGTATTTT. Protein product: CAFQRETTDTQYF.

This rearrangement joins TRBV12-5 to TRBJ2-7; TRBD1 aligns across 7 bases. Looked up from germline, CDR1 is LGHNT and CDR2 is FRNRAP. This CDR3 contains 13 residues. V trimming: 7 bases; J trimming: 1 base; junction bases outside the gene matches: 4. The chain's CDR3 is CASAWDRSYEQYF. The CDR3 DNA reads TGTGCTAGTGCCTGGGACAGATCCTACGAGCAGTACTTC.

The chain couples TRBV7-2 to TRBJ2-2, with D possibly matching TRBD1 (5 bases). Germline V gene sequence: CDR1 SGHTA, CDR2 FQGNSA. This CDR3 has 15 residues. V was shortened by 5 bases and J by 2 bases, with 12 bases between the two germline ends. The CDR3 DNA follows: TGTGCCAGCAGCCCCGACAGCCGTAACACCGGGGAGCTGTTTTTT. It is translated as CASSPDSRNTGELFF. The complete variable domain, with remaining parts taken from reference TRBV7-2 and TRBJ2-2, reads GAGVSQSPSNKVTEKGKDVELRCDPISGHTALYWYRQSLGQGLEFLIYFQGNSAPDKSGLPSDRFSAERTGGSVSTLTIQRTQQEDSAVYLCASSPDSRNTGELFFGEGSRLTVL.

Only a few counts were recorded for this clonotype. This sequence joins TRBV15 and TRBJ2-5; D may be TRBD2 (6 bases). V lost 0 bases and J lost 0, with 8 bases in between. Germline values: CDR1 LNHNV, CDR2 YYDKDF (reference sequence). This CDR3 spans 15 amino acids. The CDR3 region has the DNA TGTGCCACCAGCAGAGATCGGGGGAACCAAGAGACCCAGTACTTC. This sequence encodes CATSRDRGNQETQYF.

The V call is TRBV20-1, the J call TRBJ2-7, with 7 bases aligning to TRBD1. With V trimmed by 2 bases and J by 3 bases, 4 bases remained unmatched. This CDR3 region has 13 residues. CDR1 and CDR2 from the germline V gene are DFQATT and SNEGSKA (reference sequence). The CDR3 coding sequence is TGCAGTGCTAGAAGGACAGGCTTCTACGAGCAGTACTTC. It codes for CSARRTGFYEQYF.

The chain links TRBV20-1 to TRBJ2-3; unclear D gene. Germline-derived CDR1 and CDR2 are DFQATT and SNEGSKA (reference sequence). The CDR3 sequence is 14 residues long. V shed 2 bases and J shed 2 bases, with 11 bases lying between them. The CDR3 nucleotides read TGCAGTGCTAGACCTACCCCCAACACAGATACGCAGTATTTT. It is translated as CSARPTPNTDTQYF.

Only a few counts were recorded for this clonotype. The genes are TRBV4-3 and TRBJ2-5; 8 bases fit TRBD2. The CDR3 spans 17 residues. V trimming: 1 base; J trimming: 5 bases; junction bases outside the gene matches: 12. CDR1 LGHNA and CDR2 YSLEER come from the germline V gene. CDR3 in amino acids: CASSQGTGTSGRETQYF. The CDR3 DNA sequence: TGCGCCAGCAGCCAAGGTACCGGGACTAGTGGCAGGGAGACCCAGTACTTC.

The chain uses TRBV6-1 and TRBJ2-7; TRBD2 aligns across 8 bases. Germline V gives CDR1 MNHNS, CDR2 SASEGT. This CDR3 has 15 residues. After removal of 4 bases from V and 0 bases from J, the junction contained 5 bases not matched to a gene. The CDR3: CASSGASGFSYEQYF. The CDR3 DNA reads TGTGCCAGCAGTGGGGCTAGCGGGTTCTCCTACGAGCAGTACTTC.

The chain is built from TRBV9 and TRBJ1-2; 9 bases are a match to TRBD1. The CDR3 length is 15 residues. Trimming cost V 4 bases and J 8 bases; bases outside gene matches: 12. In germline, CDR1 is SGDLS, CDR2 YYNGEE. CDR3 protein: CASSLTDRGGKGYTF. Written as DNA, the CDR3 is TGTGCCAGCAGCCTGACGGACAGGGGAGGAAAAGGCTACACCTTC.

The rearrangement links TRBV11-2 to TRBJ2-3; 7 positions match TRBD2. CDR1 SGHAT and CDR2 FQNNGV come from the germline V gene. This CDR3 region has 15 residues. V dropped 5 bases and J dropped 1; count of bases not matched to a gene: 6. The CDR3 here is CASSPQSGGTDTQYF. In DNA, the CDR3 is TGTGCCAGCAGCCCACAGAGCGGGGGCACAGATACGCAGTATTTT.

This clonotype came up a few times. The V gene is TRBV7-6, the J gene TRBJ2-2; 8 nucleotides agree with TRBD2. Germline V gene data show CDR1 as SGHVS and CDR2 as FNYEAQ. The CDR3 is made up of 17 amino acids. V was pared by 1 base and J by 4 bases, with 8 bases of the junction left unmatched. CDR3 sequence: CASSLGSAGVITGELFF. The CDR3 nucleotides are TGTGCCAGCAGCTTAGGGTCAGCGGGAGTCATCACCGGGGAGCTGTTTTTT. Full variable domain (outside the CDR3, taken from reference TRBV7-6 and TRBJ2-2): GAGVSQSPRYKVTKRGQDVALRCDPISGHVSLYWYRQALGQGPEFLTYFNYEAQQDKSGLPNDRFSAERPEGSISTLTIQRTEQRDSAMYRCASSLGSAGVITGELFFGEGSRLTVL.

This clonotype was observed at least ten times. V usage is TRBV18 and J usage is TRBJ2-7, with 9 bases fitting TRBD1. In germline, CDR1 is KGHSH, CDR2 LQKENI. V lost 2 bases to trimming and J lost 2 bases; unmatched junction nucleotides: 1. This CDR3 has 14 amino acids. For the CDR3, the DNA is TGTGCCAGCTCACCAGGGACAGGGCCCTACGAGCAGTACTTC. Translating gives CASSPGTGPYEQYF.

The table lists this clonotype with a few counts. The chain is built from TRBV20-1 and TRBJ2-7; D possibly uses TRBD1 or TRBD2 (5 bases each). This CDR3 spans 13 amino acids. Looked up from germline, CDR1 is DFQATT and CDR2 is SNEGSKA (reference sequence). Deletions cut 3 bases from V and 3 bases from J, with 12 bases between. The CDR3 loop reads CSARAMGDYEQYF. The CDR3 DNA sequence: TGCAGTGCTAGGGCAATGGGGGACTACGAGCAGTACTTC.

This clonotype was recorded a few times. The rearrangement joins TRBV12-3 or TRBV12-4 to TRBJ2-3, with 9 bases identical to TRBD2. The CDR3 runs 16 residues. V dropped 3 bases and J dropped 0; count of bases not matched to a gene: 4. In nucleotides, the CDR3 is TGTGCCAGCAGTTTTCGGAGCGGGAGGAGCACAGATACGCAGTATTTT. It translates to CASSFRSGRSTDTQYF.